The 17 T cell receptor beta chains below come from one sample, sequenced in a study of blood T cells in healthy people across ages. Combining a sample-barcoded 5' primer with a J-beta primer mix, a second PCR ran for roughly 6 to 11 cycles. TCRdb analysed the 5' RACE reads with MiXCR anew, one entry per CDR3 protein. Among under 800,000 distinct CDR3 sequences listed, around 40% were seen once. The sample consisted of blood. These receptors all stem from a woman aged 55 to 70 in good health.

The chain joins TRBV25-1 to TRBJ2-7, with 8 nucleotides matching TRBD2. This CDR3 has 14 residues. Looked up from germline, CDR1 is MGHDK and CDR2 is SYGVNS. V lost 6 bases to trimming and J lost 0 bases; unmatched junction nucleotides: 4. Written as DNA, the CDR3 is TGTGCCAGCAGACTAAGCGGGAGCTCCTACGAGCAGTACTTC. Translation gives CASRLSGSSYEQYF.

The table lists this clonotype with a count of one. V and J are TRBV2 and TRBJ2-1; no clear D gene. Germline V gives CDR1 SNHLY, CDR2 FYNNEI. CDR3 length: 12 residues. Trimming took off 11 bases at V and 9 bases at J, with 17 bases between the two ends. The CDR3 loop is CAGEDPPGEQFF. CDR3 sequence (DNA): TGTGCCGGCGAGGATCCCCCCGGTGAGCAGTTCTTC.

This clonotype was observed many times. The V and J genes are TRBV18 and TRBJ1-2; possibly TRBD1 for D (5 bases). Trimming removed 3 bases at V and 3 bases at J, with 14 bases between. Germline CDR1 is KGHSH and CDR2 is LQKENI. This CDR3 has 15 residues. The CDR3 DNA reads as TGTGCCAGCTCACCCAGTGCCCAAGGGGACTATGGCTACACCTTC. Its protein product is CASSPSAQGDYGYTF.

Concerning this clonotype: Since a much larger clone is just one base distant, this may be a read error. The chain combines TRBV5-1 with TRBJ1-2; 7 bases align to TRBD1. The CDR3 is 13 residues long. CDR1 and CDR2 from the germline V gene are SGHRS and YFSETQ. V shed 4 bases and J 6 bases; nucleotides not matched to a gene: 6. The CDR3 DNA reads as TGCGCCAGCAGCGGCCAGGGGGGCGATGGCTACACCTTC. Its protein is CASSGQGGDGYTF.

This clonotype occurred many times. The chain couples TRBV6-1 to TRBJ2-1, with 10 bases that match TRBD1. The CDR3 contains 15 residues. Unmatched junction bases numbered 11, after V lost 6 bases and J lost 9 bases. Germline assignment: CDR1 MNHNS and CDR2 SASEGT. The CDR3 protein is CASSPGQGNSGEQFF. For the CDR3, the DNA is TGTGCCAGCAGCCCGGGACAGGGGAATTCGGGTGAGCAGTTCTTC.

V is TRBV11-1 and J is TRBJ2-1; D uncertain. The J call may be wrong; the DNA end is better matched by TRBJ2-7. CDR3 size: 12 residues. Germline CDR1 is SGHAT and CDR2 is FQDESV (reference sequence). The CDR3, as DNA: TGTGCCAGCAGTTTGGACGGACGAAAGCAGTACTTC. Translating gives CASSLDGRKQYF.

The chain links TRBV28 to TRBJ2-7, with D tentatively TRBD2 (6 bases). The length of the CDR3 is 16 residues. Germline V gene data show CDR1 as MDHEN and CDR2 as SYDVKM. Trimming took off 5 bases at V and 3 bases at J, with 20 bases between the two ends. Here the CDR3 reads CASSPATAPGVYEQYF. The CDR3 region has the DNA TGTGCCAGCAGTCCGGCGACAGCCCCGGGAGTCTACGAGCAGTACTTC.

The chain links TRBV9 to TRBJ1-2; 7 bases fit TRBD1. V lost 1 base, J lost 2 bases, and 2 bases stayed unmatched. CDR3 length: 14 amino acids. Per the germline V gene, CDR1 is SGDLS and CDR2 is YYNGEE. This CDR3 is CASSVRDRNYGYTF. CDR3 sequence (DNA): TGTGCCAGCAGCGTAAGGGACAGAAACTATGGCTACACCTTC.

The chain combines TRBV11-1 with TRBJ2-3; D may match TRBD1 or TRBD2 (5 bases each). V lost 2 bases and J lost 2, with 11 bases in between. This CDR3 region has 15 residues. Germline V gene sequence: CDR1 SGHAT, CDR2 FQDESV (reference sequence). The CDR3 reads CASSLMQGDTDTQYF. In DNA form, the CDR3 reads TGTGCCAGCAGCTTAATGCAGGGAGACACAGATACGCAGTATTTT.

The rearrangement links TRBV15 to TRBJ2-7; 7 nucleotides agree with TRBD2. This CDR3 has 16 amino acids. J gave up 1 base and V 1 base, and 7 bases lay outside the gene matches. Per the germline V gene, CDR1 is LNHNV and CDR2 is YYDKDF (reference sequence). The DNA of the CDR3 is TGTGCCACCAGCAGAGGGGAGGGTGTACGATCCTACGAGCAGTACTTC. The encoded protein is CATSRGEGVRSYEQYF.

This clonotype was picked up many times. A single base separates this from a much larger clone, so it may be a read error. The gene calls are TRBV11-2 and TRBJ2-5; possible D gene TRBD1, 6 bases. The V end was cut by 0 bases, the J end by 1 base, with 9 bases between. The V gene's germline CDR1 is SGHAT and CDR2 FQNNGV. The CDR3 runs to 15 residues. CDR3 bases: TGTGCCAGCAGCTTAGATGGGGGCCCCCAAGAGACCCAGTACTTC. Amino acids: CASSLDGGPQETQYF. The whole variable domain, remainder taken from reference TRBV11-2 and TRBJ2-5, is EAGVAQSPRYKIIEKRQSVAFWCNPISGHATLYWYQQILGQGPKLLIQFQNNGVVDDSQLPKDRFSAERLKGVDSTLKIQPAKLEDSAVYLCASSLDGGPQETQYFGPGTRLLVL.

The V and J genes are TRBV5-1 and TRBJ1-1; TRBD1 agrees at 8 bases. CDR1 is SGHRS, CDR2 YFSETQ, per germline. The CDR3 sequence is 14 residues long. The trim removed 5 bases at V and 1 base at J, leaving 4 bases unmatched. CDR3: CASRKGQENTEAFF. The CDR3 bases are TGCGCCAGCAGAAAGGGACAGGAGAACACTGAAGCTTTCTTT. Drawing the rest from reference TRBV5-1 and TRBJ1-1, the complete variable domain is KAGVTQTPRYLIKTRGQQVTLSCSPISGHRSVSWYQQTPGQGLQFLFEYFSETQRNKGNFPGRFSGRQFSNSRSEMNVSTLELGDSALYLCASRKGQENTEAFFGQGTRLTVV.

The chain uses TRBV4-1 and TRBJ2-6, with TRBD2 matching over 12 bases. V lost 4 bases, J lost 0 bases, and 10 bases stayed unmatched. The CDR3 length is 20 residues. Per the germline V gene, CDR1 is MGHRA and CDR2 is YSYEKL. CDR3 region: CASSRLPPSGRGSGANVLTF. The CDR3 region has the DNA TGCGCCAGCAGCCGCCTTCCCCCTAGCGGGAGGGGCTCTGGGGCCAACGTCCTGACTTTC.

In this sample, this clonotype turned up a few times. The rearrangement uses TRBV11-2 and TRBJ2-7, with D perhaps matching TRBD1 (5 bases). V gave up 3 bases and J gave up 0 bases, with 9 bases separating them. This CDR3 is 14 amino acids long. Germline V gene lookup returns CDR1 SGHAT and CDR2 FQNNGV. As DNA, the CDR3 is TGTGCCAGCAGCTTTTCGACAGACTCCTACGAGCAGTACTTC. Protein: CASSFSTDSYEQYF.

This chain connects TRBV12-3 or TRBV12-4 to TRBJ2-1, with 12 bases fitting TRBD1. This CDR3 has 17 residues. V dropped 6 bases and J dropped 9; count of bases not matched to a gene: 15. This CDR3 reads CASSPTPGQGAGGEQFF. Written as DNA, the CDR3 is TGTGCCAGCAGCCCTACCCCGGGACAGGGGGCGGGGGGTGAGCAGTTCTTC.

The chain couples TRBV11-3 to TRBJ2-1, with 9 bases identical to TRBD2. The germline V gene encodes CDR1 SGHNT and CDR2 YENEEA. There are 14 residues in the CDR3. Trimming cost V 5 bases and J 7 bases; bases outside gene matches: 6. CDR3: CASSAGGGANEQFF. The CDR3 DNA reads TGTGCCAGCAGCGCTGGCGGGGGGGCGAATGAGCAGTTCTTC.

The chain is built from TRBV6-5 and TRBJ2-1; 9 bases map to TRBD2. The CDR3 runs to 15 residues. CDR1 and CDR2 (germline): MNHEY, SVGAGI. V lost 1 base and J lost 12; bases outside the gene matches: 10. The CDR3 nucleotides are TGTGCCAGCAGTTACTACTTAGCGGGAGCGAACGCGCAGTTCTTC. It yields the protein CASSYYLAGANAQFF.